This T cell receptor (beta chain) was recovered during a study of identical twins. Broader study findings: Out-of-frame beta sequences exhibited a weaker degree of excess twin sharing.

In TCRdb, the 5' RACE reads were re-called with MiXCR into one record per CDR3 protein. The table lists approximately 600,000 distinct CDR3 sequences, just over 7% of them singletons. This clonotype was counted ten times or more. No antigen is known for it. Trimming left V 1 base short and J 1 base short, with 8 bases between. The CDR3 spans 15 residues. The germline CDR1 and CDR2 sequences are SNHLY and FYNNEI. Another study also made use of these data, one on yellow fever vaccine responses in identical twins.

This clonotype was obtained from a young woman in good health. The V gene is TRBV2, the J gene TRBJ2-1, with D possibly called TRBD1 or TRBD2 (6 bases each). The sequenced sample consisted of PBMCs. The CDR3 here is CASSEEGGSYNEQFF. The CDR3 bases are TGTGCCAGCAGTGAAGAGGGGGGATCCTACAATGAGCAGTTCTTC.